This entry is about one T cell receptor beta chain. TCRdb independently ran MiXCR on the reads; one entry per CDR3 protein. The sample lists hundreds of thousands of distinct CDR3 sequences; 20% to 25% were seen once. This sample was included in a study of T cell repertoires in cytomegalovirus infection. Germline V gene sequence: CDR1 DFQATT, CDR2 SNEGSKA (reference sequence). CDR3 length: 13 residues. The V segment lost 6 bases and the J segment 0 bases; nucleotides outside the gene matches: 4. This rearrangement joins TRBV20-1 to TRBJ2-5; 7 bases agree with TRBD1. The sequence came from a human donor in good health (CMV status not recorded). Some clones in this sample may be carry-over from other donors' samples. Sequencing was done on a sample of CD8+ T cells from PBMCs. Here the CDR3 reads CSAPTGNQETQYF. The CDR3 region has the DNA TGCAGTGCCCCGACAGGGAACCAAGAGACCCAGTACTTC.